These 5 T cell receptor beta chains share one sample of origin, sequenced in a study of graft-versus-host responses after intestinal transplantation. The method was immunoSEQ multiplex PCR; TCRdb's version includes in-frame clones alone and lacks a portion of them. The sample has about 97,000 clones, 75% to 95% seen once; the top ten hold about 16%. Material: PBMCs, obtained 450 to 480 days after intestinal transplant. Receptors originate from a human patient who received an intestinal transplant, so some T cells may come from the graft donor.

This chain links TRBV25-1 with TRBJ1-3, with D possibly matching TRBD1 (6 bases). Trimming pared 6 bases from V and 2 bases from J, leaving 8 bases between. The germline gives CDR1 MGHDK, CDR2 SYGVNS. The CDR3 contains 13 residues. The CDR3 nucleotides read TGTGCCAGCAGACAGGGACCTGGAAACACCATATATTTT. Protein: CASRQGPGNTIYF.

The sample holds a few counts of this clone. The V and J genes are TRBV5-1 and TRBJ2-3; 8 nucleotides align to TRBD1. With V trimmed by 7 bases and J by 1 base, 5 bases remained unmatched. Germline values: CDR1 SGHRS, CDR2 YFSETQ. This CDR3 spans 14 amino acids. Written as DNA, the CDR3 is TGCGCCAGCCGACAGGGGATGGGCACAGATACGCAGTATTTT. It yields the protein CASRQGMGTDTQYF.

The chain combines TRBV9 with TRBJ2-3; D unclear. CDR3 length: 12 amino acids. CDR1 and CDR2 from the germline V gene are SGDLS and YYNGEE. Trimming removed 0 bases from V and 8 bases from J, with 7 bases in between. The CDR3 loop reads CASSVEVGTQYF. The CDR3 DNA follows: TGTGCCAGCAGCGTAGAAGTGGGTACGCAGTATTTT.

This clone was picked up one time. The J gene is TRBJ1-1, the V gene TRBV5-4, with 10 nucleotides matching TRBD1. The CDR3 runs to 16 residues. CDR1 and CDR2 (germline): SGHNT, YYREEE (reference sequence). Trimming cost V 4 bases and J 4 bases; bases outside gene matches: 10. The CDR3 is CASSQGQGVFGTEAFF. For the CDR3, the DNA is TGTGCCAGCAGCCAAGGACAGGGGGTCTTTGGCACTGAAGCTTTCTTT. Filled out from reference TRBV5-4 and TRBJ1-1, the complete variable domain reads ETGVTQSPTHLIKTRGQQVTLRCSSQSGHNTVSWYQQALGQGPQFIFQYYREEENGRGNFPPRFSGLQFPNYSSELNVNALELDDSALYLCASSQGQGVFGTEAFFGQGTRLTVV.

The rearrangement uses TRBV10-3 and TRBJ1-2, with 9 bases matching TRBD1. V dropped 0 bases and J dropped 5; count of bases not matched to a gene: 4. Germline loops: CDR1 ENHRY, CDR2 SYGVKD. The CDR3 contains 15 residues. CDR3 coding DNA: TGTGCCATCAGTGAGTCGGGACAGGGTCAGTATGGCTACACCTTC. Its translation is CAISESGQGQYGYTF.